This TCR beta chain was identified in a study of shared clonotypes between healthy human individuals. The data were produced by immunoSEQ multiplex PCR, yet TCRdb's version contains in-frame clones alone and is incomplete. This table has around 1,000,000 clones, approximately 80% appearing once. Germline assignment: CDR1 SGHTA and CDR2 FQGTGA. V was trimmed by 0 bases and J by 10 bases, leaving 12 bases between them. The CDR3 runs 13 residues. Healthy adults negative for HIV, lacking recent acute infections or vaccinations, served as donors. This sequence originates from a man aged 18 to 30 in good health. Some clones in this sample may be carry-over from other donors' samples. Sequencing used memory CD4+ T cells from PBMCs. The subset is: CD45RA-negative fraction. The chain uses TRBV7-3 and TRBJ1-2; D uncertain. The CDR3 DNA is TGTGCCAGCAGCTTAACCGTCCAAGGCAACTACACCTTC. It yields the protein CASSLTVQGNYTF.